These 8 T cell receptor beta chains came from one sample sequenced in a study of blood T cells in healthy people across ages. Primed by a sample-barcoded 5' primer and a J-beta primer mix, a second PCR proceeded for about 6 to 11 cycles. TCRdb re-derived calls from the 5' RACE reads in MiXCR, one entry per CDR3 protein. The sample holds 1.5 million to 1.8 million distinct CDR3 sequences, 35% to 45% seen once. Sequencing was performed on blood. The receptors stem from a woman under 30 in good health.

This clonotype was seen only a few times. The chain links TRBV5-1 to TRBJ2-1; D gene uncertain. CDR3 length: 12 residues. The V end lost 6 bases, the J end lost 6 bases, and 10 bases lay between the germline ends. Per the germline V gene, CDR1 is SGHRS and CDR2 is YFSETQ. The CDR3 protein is CASTQGVNEQFF. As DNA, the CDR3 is TGCGCCAGCACACAAGGAGTCAATGAGCAGTTCTTC. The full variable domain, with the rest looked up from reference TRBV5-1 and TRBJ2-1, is KAGVTQTPRYLIKTRGQQVTLSCSPISGHRSVSWYQQTPGQGLQFLFEYFSETQRNKGNFPGRFSGRQFSNSRSEMNVSTLELGDSALYLCASTQGVNEQFFGPGTRLTVL.

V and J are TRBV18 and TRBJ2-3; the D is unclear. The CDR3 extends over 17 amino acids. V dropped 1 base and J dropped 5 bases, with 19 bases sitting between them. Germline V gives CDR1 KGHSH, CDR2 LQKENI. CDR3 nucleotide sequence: TGTGCCAGCTCACCACTCAAGGGCCGCGCTTTGCAAGATACGCAGTATTTT. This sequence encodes CASSPLKGRALQDTQYF. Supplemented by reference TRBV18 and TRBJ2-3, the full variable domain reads NAGVMQNPRHLVRRRGQEARLRCSPMKGHSHVYWYRQLPEEGLKFMVYLQKENIIDESGMPKERFSAEFPKEGPSILRIQQVVRGDSAAYFCASSPLKGRALQDTQYFGPGTRLTVL.

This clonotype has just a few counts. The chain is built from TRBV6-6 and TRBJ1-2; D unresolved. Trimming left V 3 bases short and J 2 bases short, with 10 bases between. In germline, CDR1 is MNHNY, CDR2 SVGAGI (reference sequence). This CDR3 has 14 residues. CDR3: CASSYSEGNYGYTF. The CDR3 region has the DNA TGTGCCAGCAGTTATTCGGAGGGCAACTATGGCTACACCTTC.

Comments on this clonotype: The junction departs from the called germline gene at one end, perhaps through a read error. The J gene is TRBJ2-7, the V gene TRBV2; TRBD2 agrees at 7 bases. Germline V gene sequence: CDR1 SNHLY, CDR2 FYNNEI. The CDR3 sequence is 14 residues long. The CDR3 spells CASREASGSYEQYF. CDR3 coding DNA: TGTGCCAGCAGAGAAGCTAGCGGTTCCTACGAGCAGTACTTC.

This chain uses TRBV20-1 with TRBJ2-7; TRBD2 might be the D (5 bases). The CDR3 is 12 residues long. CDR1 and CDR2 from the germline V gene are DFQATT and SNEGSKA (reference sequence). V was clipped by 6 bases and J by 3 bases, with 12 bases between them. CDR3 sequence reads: CSASLEGYEQYF. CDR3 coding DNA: TGCAGTGCCTCGCTAGAGGGCTACGAGCAGTACTTC.

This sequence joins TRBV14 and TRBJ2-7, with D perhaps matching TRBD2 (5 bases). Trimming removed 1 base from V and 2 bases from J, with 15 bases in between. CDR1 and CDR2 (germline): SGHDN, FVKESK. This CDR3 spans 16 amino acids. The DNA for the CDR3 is TGTGCCAGCAGCCAAGGCTTGCTAGCTGATACCTACGAGCAGTACTTC. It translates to CASSQGLLADTYEQYF.

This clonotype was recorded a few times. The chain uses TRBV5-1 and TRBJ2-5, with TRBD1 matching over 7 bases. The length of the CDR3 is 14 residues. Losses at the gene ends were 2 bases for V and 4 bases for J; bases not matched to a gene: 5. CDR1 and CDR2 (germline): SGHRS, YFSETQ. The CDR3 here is CASSFMTGIETQYF. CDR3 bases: TGCGCCAGCAGCTTTATGACAGGGATAGAGACCCAGTACTTC.

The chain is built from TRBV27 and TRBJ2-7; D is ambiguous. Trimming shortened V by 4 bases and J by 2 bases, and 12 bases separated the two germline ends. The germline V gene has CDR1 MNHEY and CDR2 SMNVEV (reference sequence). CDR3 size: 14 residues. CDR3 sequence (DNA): TGTGCCAGCAGTTCCGGCAGGTCCACCTACGAGCAGTACTTC. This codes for CASSSGRSTYEQYF.